This TCR beta chain emerged from a study of blood T cell repertoires in COVID-19. Study-level information: Sites in the United States, Italy and Spain provided acute and convalescent COVID-19 samples.

The ends were cut back, 6 bases at V and 2 bases at J, with 11 bases in the middle. Germline CDR1 and CDR2: MDHEN and SYDVKM. This CDR3 is 13 amino acids long. The table came from immunoSEQ multiplex PCR; TCRdb's copy has only in-frame clones and leaves some out. The sample gives about 170,000 clones, about 80% of which show up once; 15% to 20% is in the top ten. The V gene is TRBV28, the J gene TRBJ2-7; possible D gene TRBD2, 6 bases. The receptor was derived from a woman aged 70-85 years in a cohort exposed to, infected with or recovered from COVID-19 (not recorded which). Sequencing input: PBMCs or T cells enriched from blood (not recorded which). CDR3: CASRRGITYEQYF. CDR3 DNA sequence: TGTGCCAGCAGGCGGGGAATAACCTACGAGCAGTACTTC. Variable domain in full (rest from reference TRBV28 and TRBJ2-7): DVKVTQSSRYLVKRTGEKVFLECVQDMDHENMFWYRQDPGLGLRLIYFSYDVKMKEKGDIPEGYSVSREKKERFSLILESASTNQTSMYLCASRRGITYEQYFGPGTRLTVT.